This T cell receptor (beta chain) came from a study of cytomegalovirus exposure and HLA in healthy donors. Across the whole study: Membership in the Caucasian-associated ancestry cluster was found for 81% of fewer than 450 genotyped donors.

Concerning this clone itself: Its target is unknown.

The CDR3 extends over 14 amino acids. Germline V gives CDR1 SGHNT, CDR2 YYREEE (reference sequence). The germline V and J ends were trimmed by 2 bases and 12 bases, with 20 bases remaining between them. Researchers ran the PCR with 60 Vbeta and 13 Jbeta primers. The repertoire was sequenced with immunoSEQ multiplex PCR; TCRdb's copy has only in-frame clones and lacks some. The table includes 130,000 to 150,000 clones, over 75% detected once. Findings and limits, study-wide: The authors enumerated over 150 TCR beta chains as linked to cytomegalovirus. Researchers reported in a later analysis that common viral pathogens appeared linked to several top clusters. In an earlier analysis, in 540 or so donors, most V segments appeared productive either ~87% or ~30% of the time.

Input material: PBMCs. The chain combines TRBV5-4 with TRBJ1-2; the D is unclear. This TCR was sampled from a man younger than 45 in good health and CMV-seronegative. CDR3 in DNA: TGTGCCAGCAGCTTTGGTCAGGCCGGATCTCCCCACACCTTC. Translated, it gives CASSFGQAGSPHTF. The whole variable domain, remainder taken from reference TRBV5-4 and TRBJ1-2, is ETGVTQSPTHLIKTRGQQVTLRCSSQSGHNTVSWYQQALGQGPQFIFQYYREEENGRGNFPPRFSGLQFPNYSSELNVNALELDDSALYLCASSFGQAGSPHTFGSGTRLTVV.